This T cell receptor (beta chain) was identified during a study of Ad26.COV2.S vaccination and SARS-CoV-2 variants. Profiling relied on immunoSEQ multiplex PCR, and the TCRdb table lists in-frame clones only, not all of them. Of about 350,000 clones detected, about 91% appear once; the ten largest clones hold 3.5% to 4.5%. Trimming removed 6 bases at V and 11 bases at J, with 22 bases between. The germline CDR1 and CDR2 sequences are SGHAT and FQNNGV. CDR3 length: 14 residues. The receptor was derived from a human donor who had recovered from COVID-19. The source material was peripheral blood, sampled after recovery from COVID-19. The chain recombines TRBV11-2 with TRBJ1-1; D is perhaps TRBD1 (6 bases). The CDR3 is CASRTLLGAREAFF. In DNA form, the CDR3 reads TGTGCCAGCAGAACCCTTTTGGGGGCGCGGGAGGCTTTCTTT.